Presented here are 20 T cell receptor beta chains from one specimen sequenced in a study of T-cell reconstitution after alpha-beta-depleted transplantation in children. Preparation of the TCRbeta library involved a method that used unique molecular identifiers. TCRdb ran MiXCR on the PCR reads and lists one entry per CDR3 protein. This table has some 500,000 distinct CDR3 sequences, around 20% appearing once. This sample comprised PBMCs from the stem cell graft donor, obtained from the stem cell graft. These receptors were taken from a human donor who donated a stem cell graft to a child with acute lymphoblastic leukemia.

The V and J genes are TRBV9 and TRBJ2-7, with D perhaps being TRBD1 or TRBD2 (5 bases each). The CDR3 contains 14 residues. Trimming stripped 3 bases from V and 2 bases from J, with 12 bases between. Germline lookup yields CDR1 SGDLS and CDR2 YYNGEE. Written as DNA, the CDR3 is TGTGCCAGCAGCGGTGGGACGGTTCCCTACGAGCAGTACTTC. It codes for CASSGGTVPYEQYF.

The chain employs TRBV11-2 and TRBJ2-3, with D perhaps given as TRBD1 or TRBD2 (5 bases each). Germline CDR1 and CDR2: SGHAT and FQNNGV. Trimming pared 5 bases from V and 9 bases from J, leaving 15 bases between. The CDR3 has 13 residues. The CDR3 coding sequence is TGTGCCAGCAGCCTAGGGACCGGGCACACGCAGTATTTT. It translates to CASSLGTGHTQYF. The full variable domain, rest sourced from reference TRBV11-2 and TRBJ2-3, is EAGVAQSPRYKIIEKRQSVAFWCNPISGHATLYWYQQILGQGPKLLIQFQNNGVVDDSQLPKDRFSAERLKGVDSTLKIQPAKLEDSAVYLCASSLGTGHTQYFGPGTRLTVL.

The chain carries TRBV12-3 or TRBV12-4 and TRBJ2-3, with TRBD2 matching 9 bases. The CDR3 covers 16 residues. V trimming: 7 bases; J trimming: 4 bases; junction bases outside the gene matches: 12. The CDR3 region is CASIPHSGRRADTQYF. Here the CDR3 DNA reads TGTGCCAGCATCCCTCATAGCGGGAGACGGGCAGATACGCAGTATTTT.

V gene TRBV5-1 combines with J gene TRBJ2-3; tentatively, D is TRBD1 (5 bases). Germline V gives CDR1 SGHRS, CDR2 YFSETQ. The CDR3 has 16 amino acids. Trimming left V 3 bases short and J 2 bases short, with 16 bases between. CDR3 sequence (DNA): TGCGCCAGCAGCTGGGGCCAGAACCCGTCCACAGATACGCAGTATTTT. The encoded protein is CASSWGQNPSTDTQYF. The full variable domain, in which reference TRBV5-1 and TRBJ2-3 provide the parts outside the CDR3, is KAGVTQTPRYLIKTRGQQVTLSCSPISGHRSVSWYQQTPGQGLQFLFEYFSETQRNKGNFPGRFSGRQFSNSRSEMNVSTLELGDSALYLCASSWGQNPSTDTQYFGPGTRLTVL.

This rearrangement joins TRBV9 to TRBJ2-3; 11 nucleotides match TRBD2. The junction had 11 bases not matched to a gene; V was cut back by 3 bases and J by 5 bases. Germline loops: CDR1 SGDLS, CDR2 YYNGEE. The CDR3 runs to 17 residues. The CDR3 region is CASSAGTSGALIDTQYF. The DNA of the CDR3 is TGTGCCAGCAGCGCAGGGACTAGCGGCGCCTTAATAGATACGCAGTATTTT.

V is TRBV20-1 and J is TRBJ1-5; D call uncertain. V dropped 3 bases and J dropped 4 bases, with 7 bases sitting between them. This CDR3 contains 12 residues. Germline V gene lookup returns CDR1 DFQATT and CDR2 SNEGSKA (reference sequence). In DNA, the CDR3 is TGCAGTGCTAGTTCGGAGAATCAGCCCCAGCATTTT. It is translated as CSASSENQPQHF.

This clonotype was counted many times. The chain recombines TRBV12-3 or TRBV12-4 with TRBJ2-1, with 9 nucleotides matching TRBD2. The CDR3 sequence is 15 residues long. J lost 1 base, V lost 4 bases, and 2 bases had no gene match. CDR3 DNA: TGTGCCAGCAGTTCTAGCGGGACGTCCTACAATGAGCAGTTCTTC. It specifies CASSSSGTSYNEQFF.

The rearrangement uses TRBV7-9 and TRBJ2-1; TRBD1 might be the D (6 bases). V shed 1 base and J shed 16 bases, with 14 bases lying between them. This CDR3 comprises 12 residues. Germline lookup yields CDR1 SEHNR and CDR2 FQNEAQ (reference sequence). The CDR3: CASSLEGTMNFF. The CDR3, as DNA: TGTGCCAGCAGCTTAGAGGGGACAATGAATTTCTTC.

Comment on this clonotype: Relative to the germline gene, one junction end is altered; a read error may explain this. The CDR3, as DNA: TGCGTCAGCAGCTCATCTCGGCGGGACAGTTCCTGGGCACAAGAGACCCAGTACTTC. Its protein product is CVSSSSRRDSSWAQETQYF. The chain employs TRBV5-1 and TRBJ2-5; D might be TRBD1 (7 bases). The V gene's germline CDR1 is SGHRS and CDR2 YFSETQ. This CDR3 region has 19 residues.

This clonotype appeared a few times. The CDR3 sequence is CSATRRLDTGELFF. The CDR3 DNA reads as TGCAGTGCCACCCGGCGACTAGATACCGGGGAGCTGTTTTTT. The V gene is TRBV20-1, the J gene TRBJ2-2; tentatively, D is TRBD2 (6 bases). V was shortened by 6 bases and J by 5 bases, with 16 bases between the two germline ends. The germline V gene has CDR1 DFQATT and CDR2 SNEGSKA (reference sequence). CDR3 length: 14 residues.

This clonotype occurred a few times. The gene calls are TRBV12-3 or TRBV12-4 and TRBJ2-7, with 13 bases fitting TRBD2. This CDR3 is 16 amino acids long. The V and J ends lost 5 bases and 4 bases, in that order; junction bases with no gene match: 8. Here the CDR3 DNA reads TGTGCCAGCAGTGCCCGGACTAGCGGGAGTTGGTACGAGCAGTACTTC. It codes for CASSARTSGSWYEQYF.

The chain uses TRBV12-3 or TRBV12-4 and TRBJ2-1; unclear D gene. V dropped 1 base and J dropped 7 bases, with 8 bases sitting between them. CDR3 length: 13 amino acids. DNA for the CDR3: TGTGCCAGCAGTTTAGTACAGATGAATGAGCAGTTCTTC. The encoded protein is CASSLVQMNEQFF.

The chain uses TRBV21-1 and TRBJ2-7; TRBD1, the D gene given by the table, was not confirmed from the DNA. TRBV21-1 is tagged as a pseudogene. The CDR3 has 14 amino acids. The CDR3 DNA sequence: TGTGCCAGCTCACTCGAGGGACAGCCCTACGAGCAGTACTTC. Translating it yields CASSLEGQPYEQYF.

The chain couples TRBV5-1 to TRBJ2-1; 7 nucleotides align to TRBD2. The CDR3 totals 16 residues. Trimming cost V 4 bases and J 4 bases; bases outside gene matches: 11. Germline V lookup: CDR1 SGHRS, CDR2 YFSETQ. The CDR3 loop reads CASSRGGRELYNEQFF. The DNA for the CDR3 is TGCGCCAGCAGCCGGGGAGGGCGGGAGCTGTACAATGAGCAGTTCTTC.

A few counts support this clonotype. The rearrangement links TRBV14 to TRBJ2-1, with 10 nucleotides matching TRBD2. Per the germline V gene, CDR1 is SGHDN and CDR2 is FVKESK. This CDR3 is built from 17 residues. After removal of 4 bases from V and 6 bases from J, the junction contained 12 bases not matched to a gene. CDR3: CASSPRLAGRPINEQFF. CDR3 DNA: TGTGCCAGCAGCCCCCGACTAGCGGGCCGCCCCATCAATGAGCAGTTCTTC.

The CDR3 nucleotides are TGTGCCACCAGTGATTTTGGCGGAGAGACCCAGTACTTC. Translating gives CATSDFGGETQYF. The chain recombines TRBV24-1 with TRBJ2-5, with D uncertain. The CDR3 covers 13 residues. Per the germline V gene, CDR1 is KGHDR and CDR2 is SFDVKD. V shed 1 base and J shed 4 bases, with 6 bases lying between them.

V usage is TRBV5-1 and J usage is TRBJ1-1; 7 nucleotides line up with TRBD1. The CDR3 sequence is 16 residues long. V dropped 0 bases and J dropped 0; count of bases not matched to a gene: 5. In germline, CDR1 is SGHRS, CDR2 YFSETQ. The CDR3 region is CASSLEGRGLNTEAFF. The CDR3 DNA sequence: TGCGCCAGCAGCTTGGAGGGTAGGGGGCTGAACACTGAAGCTTTCTTT.

This clonotype was seen more than once but under ten times. V usage is TRBV20-1 and J usage is TRBJ2-4; D call uncertain. Germline CDR1 reads DFQATT; CDR2 reads SNEGSKA (reference sequence). The V gene lost 6 bases and the J gene lost 6 bases, with 18 bases spanning the gap. The CDR3 covers 14 residues. CDR3 loop: CSAPRPRNPNIQYF. DNA for the CDR3: TGCAGTGCCCCCCGGCCCCGCAACCCAAACATTCAGTACTTC.

A few counts support this clonotype. The chain uses TRBV4-1 and TRBJ2-7, with 10 bases fitting TRBD2. V was clipped by 4 bases and J by 3 bases; unmatched bases: 9. The CDR3 consists of 16 residues. Germline V gene lookup returns CDR1 MGHRA and CDR2 YSYEKL. The CDR3 nucleotides read TGCGCCAGCAGCCTTACTACTAGCGGGGTCGACTACGAGCAGTACTTC. Amino acids: CASSLTTSGVDYEQYF.

This clonotype came up a few times. This chain uses TRBV20-1 with TRBJ2-7; perhaps TRBD1 as D (5 bases). The CDR3 runs to 13 residues. The germline CDR1 and CDR2 sequences are DFQATT and SNEGSKA (reference sequence). Trimming removed 3 bases from V and 5 bases from J, with 14 bases in between. This CDR3 is CSAREGARNEQYF. The CDR3 DNA follows: TGCAGTGCTAGGGAAGGGGCCCGGAACGAGCAGTACTTC.